This T cell receptor (beta chain) was identified during a study of T cells in Graves' hyperthyroidism and ophthalmopathy. A word on this clonotype: Its antigen is still unknown.

Exclusion followed for patients with uncontrolled infection, other autoimmune disease, pregnancy or lactation. Thyroid ultrasound, orbital computed tomography, clinical symptoms, and serum thyroxine and TRAb underpinned diagnoses. Findings of the study overall: Ophthalmopathy was distinguished from stable hyperthyroidism by 13 V-J signatures. Ophthalmopathy got predicted by the model a median around 6.6 months before its onset.

The source material, RNA transcripts, was used to amplify TCR beta CDR3 regions. First-round RT-PCR of the TCR CDR3 relied on the HTBI primer set. TCRdb ran MiXCR on the multiplex PCR reads and lists one entry per CDR3 protein. The sample has hundreds of thousands of distinct CDR3 sequences; more than 45% are singletons. Specimen: peripheral blood or thyroid tissue (not recorded which). This clonotype originated in a young woman with Graves' hyperthyroidism.

The DNA of the CDR3 is TGTGCCACCAGCAGCGCGGGCTACACCGGGGAGCTGTTTTTT. As protein: CATSSAGYTGELFF. This rearrangement joins TRBV15 to TRBJ2-2, with D tentatively TRBD2 (5 bases). This CDR3 is 14 amino acids long. Germline lookup yields CDR1 LNHNV and CDR2 YYDKDF (reference sequence). Trimming took off 3 bases at V and 3 bases at J, with 8 bases between the two ends. Full variable domain (outside the CDR3, taken from reference TRBV15 and TRBJ2-2): DAMVIQNPRYQVTQFGKPVTLSCSQTLNHNVMYWYQQKSSQAPKLLFHYYDKDFNNEADTPDNFQSRRPNTSFCFLDIRSPGLGDTAMYLCATSSAGYTGELFFGEGSRLTVL.